This TCR beta chain appears in the sequencing data of a study of T-cell memory formation after mild COVID-19 (dated by TCRdb to about 2021). Regarding the complete study: TCR sequence clusters from the two donors were largely donor specific. Longitudinal TCRalpha and TCRbeta repertoire sequencing tracked T-cell clones expanding and contracting after mild COVID-19 in two donors. Two young, previously healthy adult volunteers, one female and one male, were included in the cohort.

Sequencing relied on an Illumina NovaSeq 6000. TCRalpha and TCRbeta cDNA libraries were built by 5'RACE with constant-segment primers, adding sample barcodes and unique molecular identifiers. RNA was extracted from every sample with Trizol reagent. The libraries were amplified in two PCR steps, and the second step added a second sample barcode and Illumina TruSeq adapters. The libraries were sequenced on an Illumina NovaSeq using 2 x 150 bp paired-end reads. Regarding the original processing steps: Reads were demultiplexed and collapsed into UMI-guided consensus sequences with migec v1.2.7. Using mixcr v2.1.11, UMI consensuses were aligned to TRA and TRB V and J templates and then assembled into clonotypes. Clonotypes were classified as expanded or contracted when called significant by both edgeR and NoisET, with noise models trained on biological replicates. For edgeR calls, a false discovery rate-adjusted p below 0.01 and a log2 fold-change threshold of 1 were applied. As an exploratory analysis of dynamics, PCA with hierarchical clustering was applied to max-normalized trajectories of the 1000 most abundant clonotypes. Separately sequenced CD4+ and CD8+ repertoires were used to assign the CD4 or CD8 phenotype of responding clones. In-frame beta chains were kept once TCRdb had trimmed the public reads at Q25 with fastp and called clones with MiXCR. Here each entry gathers all rows of one CDR3 protein and keeps the most common genes and DNA. The V and J calls reflect TCRdb's pipeline rather than the authors' work. In all, the sample holds 450,000 or so distinct CDR3 sequences, and about 23% of those were seen once. The ten most abundant clones make up approximately 12% of the sample.

Points the paper makes about the study in general: Balanced CD4/CD8 phenotypes were observed for clones contracting from day 15 to 85, whereas a bias towards CD4+ was observed for a second wave of clones expanding from day 15 to 37. The study covered only a couple of mild cases, and larger cohorts including severe cases with pre-infection samples were considered necessary. The detection of some responding clones in pre-infection memory suggests that pre-existing cross-reactive memory T cells joined the SARS-CoV-2 response. Contracting CD4+ clones were located mainly in the CM and EM memory subsets, whereas CD8+ clones were found to be enriched in EMRA. Whether the second-wave clones peaking on day 37 were SARS-CoV-2 specific was not confirmed.

Ficoll-Paque density gradient centrifugation was the method used to isolate PBMCs. This clonotype has more than one count but fewer than ten. The antigen it recognizes is unknown. No per-base quality is available; no much larger clone lies one base away. Sequencing was carried out using PBMCs or a T cell subset sorted from them (not recorded which). This TCR was sampled from an adult woman who had mild COVID-19 (a few samples of this study predate the infection). The sample titles of this study are shuffled in the database, so cell type and time point are left out; the donor was told from shared clones.

The nucleotides are TGCGCCAGCAGCTTGATCGGGTTTAACGAGCAGTACTTC. Its product reads: CASSLIGFNEQYF. Rearrangement joined TRBV5-1 to TRBJ2-7, with no reliable assignment of the D segment. Deletion took 1 base off V and 5 bases off J, with a span of 10 bases between the germline ends. The CDR3 runs 13 residues from the cysteine to the phenylalanine. Of all the DNA, just the CDR3 is kept, 39 bases in frame from base 1. CDR1 and CDR2, per the germline V gene, are SGHRS and YFSETQ. The reference TRBV5-1 and TRBJ2-7 proteins fill in what lies around the CDR3, so the full variable domain reads KAGVTQTPRYLIKTRGQQVTLSCSPISGHRSVSWYQQTPGQGLQFLFEYFSETQRNKGNFPGRFSGRQFSNSRSEMNVSTLELGDSALYLCASSLIGFNEQYFGPGTRLTVT.